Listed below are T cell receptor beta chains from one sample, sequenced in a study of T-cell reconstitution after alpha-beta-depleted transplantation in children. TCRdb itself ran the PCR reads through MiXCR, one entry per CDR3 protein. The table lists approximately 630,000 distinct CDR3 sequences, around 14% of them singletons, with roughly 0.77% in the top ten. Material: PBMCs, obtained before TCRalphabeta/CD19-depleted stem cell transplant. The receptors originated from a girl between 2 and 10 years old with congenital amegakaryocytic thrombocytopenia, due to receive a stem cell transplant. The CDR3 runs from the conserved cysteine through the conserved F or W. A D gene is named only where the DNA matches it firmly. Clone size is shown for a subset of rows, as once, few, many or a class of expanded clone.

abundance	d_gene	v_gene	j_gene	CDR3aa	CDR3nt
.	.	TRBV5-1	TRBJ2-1	CASSLSSPRYANEQFF	TGCGCCAGCAGCTTGTCATCGCCCCGCTACGCCAACGAGCAGTTCTTC
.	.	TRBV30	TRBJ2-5	CAWSGGLGYQETQYF	TGTGCCTGGAGTGGCGGCCTGGGCTACCAAGAGACCCAGTACTTC
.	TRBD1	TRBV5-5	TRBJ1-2	CASSLAPGTDGYTF	TGTGCCAGCAGCTTGGCCCCCGGGACAGATGGCTACACCTTC
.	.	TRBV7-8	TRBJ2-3	CASSLEWPKGTDTQYF	TGTGCCAGCAGCTTAGAATGGCCGAAGGGAACAGATACGCAGTATTTT
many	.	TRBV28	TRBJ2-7	CASSLYGDEQYF	TGTGCCAGCAGTTTATACGGTGACGAGCAGTACTTC
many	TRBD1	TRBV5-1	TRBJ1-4	CASSLDRGQKLFF	TGCGCCAGCAGCTTGGACAGGGGGCAAAAACTGTTTTTT
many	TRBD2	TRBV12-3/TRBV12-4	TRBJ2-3	CASSAPTSGLTDTQYF	TGTGCCAGCAGTGCACCCACTAGCGGGCTCACAGATACGCAGTATTTT
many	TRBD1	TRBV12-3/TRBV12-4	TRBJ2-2	CASSLIGQGTGELFF	TGTGCCAGCAGTTTGATTGGACAGGGAACCGGGGAGCTGTTTTTT
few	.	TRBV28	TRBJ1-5	CASRSSGSGNQPQHF	TGTGCCAGCAGATCTTCGGGGTCGGGCAATCAGCCCCAGCATTTT
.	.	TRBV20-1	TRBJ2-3	CSASLPANPSVTDTQYF	TGCAGTGCTAGCTTGCCAGCAAATCCCTCTGTCACAGATACGCAGTATTTT
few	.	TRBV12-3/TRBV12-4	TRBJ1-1	CASRLQDTEAFF	TGTGCCAGCAGGTTACAGGACACTGAAGCTTTCTTT
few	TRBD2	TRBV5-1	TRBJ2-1	CASSLMTSGSNEQFF	TGCGCCAGCAGCCTCATGACTAGCGGGAGTAACGAGCAGTTCTTC
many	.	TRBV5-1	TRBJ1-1	CASRVVGDMAEAFF	TGCGCCAGCAGGGTCGTCGGGGACATGGCTGAAGCTTTCTTT
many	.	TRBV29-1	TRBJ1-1	CSVLVSEAFF	TGCAGCGTTCTCGTCTCAGAAGCTTTCTTT
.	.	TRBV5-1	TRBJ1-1	CASSLYGQPNPEAFF	TGCGCCAGCAGCTTGTATGGACAGCCTAATCCTGAAGCTTTCTTT
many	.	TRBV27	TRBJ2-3	CASSFSFLNTDTQYF	TGTGCCAGCAGTTTTAGTTTCCTGAACACAGATACGCAGTATTTT
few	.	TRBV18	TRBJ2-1	CASSPLLGITYNEQFF	TGTGCCAGCTCACCACTCCTGGGTATAACCTACAATGAGCAGTTCTTC
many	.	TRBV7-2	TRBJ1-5	CASSLSARGGQPQHF	TGTGCCAGCAGCTTATCTGCTCGGGGGGGTCAGCCCCAGCATTTT
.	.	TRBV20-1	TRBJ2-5	CSARRFGGLEWTQYF	TGCAGTGCTAGACGATTCGGGGGCCTAGAATGGACCCAGTACTTC
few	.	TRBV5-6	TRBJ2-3	CASSLIGGNQPTDTQYF	TGTGCCAGCAGCTTGATTGGCGGGAACCAACCCACAGATACGCAGTATTTT
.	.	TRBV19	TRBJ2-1	CASSIQETLNEQFF	TGTGCCAGTAGTATCCAGGAGACTCTCAATGAGCAGTTCTTC
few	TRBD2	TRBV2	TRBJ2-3	CASSEWVAGSTDTQYF	TGTGCCAGCAGTGAATGGGTAGCGGGTAGCACAGATACGCAGTATTTT
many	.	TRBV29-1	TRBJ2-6	CSVDFPVEGANVLTF	TGCAGCGTTGATTTCCCGGTGGAGGGGGCCAACGTCCTGACTTTC
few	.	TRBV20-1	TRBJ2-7	CSARALNGLNGPEQYF	TGCAGTGCTAGAGCCTTGAATGGCCTCAACGGTCCCGAGCAGTACTTC
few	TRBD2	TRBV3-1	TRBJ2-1	CASSQDVRAGAKRYNEQFF	TGTGCCAGCTCCCAAGATGTACGGGCGGGAGCCAAACGTTACAATGAGCAGTTCTTC
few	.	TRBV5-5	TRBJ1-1	CASSNKNTEAFF	TGTGCCAGCAGCAACAAGAACACTGAAGCTTTCTTT
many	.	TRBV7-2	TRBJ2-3	CASSFSGSDTDTQYF	TGTGCCAGCAGCTTTTCAGGCTCAGACACAGATACGCAGTATTTT
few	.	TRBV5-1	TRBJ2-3	CASSYSTALTRGKDTQYF	TGCGCCAGCAGCTACTCGACAGCCCTGACCCGAGGGAAAGATACGCAGTATTTT
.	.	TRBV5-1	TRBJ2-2	CASSGTIFGFTGELFF	TGCGCCAGCAGCGGGACAATTTTTGGGTTCACCGGGGAGCTGTTTTTT
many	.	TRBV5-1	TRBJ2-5	CASSVTHQETQYF	TGCGCCAGCAGCGTGACTCATCAGGAGACCCAGTACTTC
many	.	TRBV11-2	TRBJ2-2	CASSLDQGVTGELFF	TGTGCCAGCAGCTTAGATCAAGGAGTCACCGGGGAGCTGTTTTTT
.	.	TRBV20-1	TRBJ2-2	CCARRPGTPNTGELFF	TGCTGTGCTAGGAGGCCCGGGACTCCGAACACCGGGGAGCTGTTTTTT
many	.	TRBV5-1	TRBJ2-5	CASSLGIQETQYF	TGCGCCAGCAGCTTGGGAATCCAAGAGACCCAGTACTTC
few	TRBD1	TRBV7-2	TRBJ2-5	CASSQTGFRQETQYF	TGTGCCAGCAGCCAGACAGGGTTCCGCCAAGAGACCCAGTACTTC
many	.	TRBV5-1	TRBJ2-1	CASSLSRRVRDNEQFF	TGCGCCAGCAGCTTGAGCCGGAGGGTTCGCGACAATGAGCAGTTCTTC
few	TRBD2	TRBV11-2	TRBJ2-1	CASSLGEASGFF	TGTGCCAGCAGCTTAGGTGAGGCTAGCGGGTTCTTC